The next 5 T cell receptor beta chains were all read from a single sample in a study of immune evolution from preneoplasia to lung adenocarcinoma. TCRdb's copy holds only in-frame clones and misses some; the assay was immunoSEQ multiplex PCR. The data hold several thousand clones, with roughly 77% observed a single time. The sample comprised FFPE minimally invasive lung adenocarcinoma tissue. Every receptor here comes from a person aged 65-85 years with lung adenocarcinoma.

The V call is TRBV29-1, the J call TRBJ1-1; maybe TRBD1 (6 bases). This CDR3 has 14 residues. Germline CDR1 SQVTM, CDR2 ANQGSEA. The ends were cut back, 3 bases at V and 5 bases at J, with 16 bases in the middle. CDR3 DNA: TGCAGCGTTGATGAGGGGGGGGGAGGAACTGAAGCTTTCTTT. It is translated as CSVDEGGGGTEAFF.

The chain uses TRBV7-6 and TRBJ2-4; D may be TRBD2 (6 bases). The germline V gene has CDR1 SGHVS and CDR2 FNYEAQ. The V end was cut by 0 bases, the J end by 6 bases, with 12 bases between. This CDR3 has 15 amino acids. CDR3 residues: CASSLAAGIGNIQYF. The DNA of the CDR3 is TGTGCCAGCAGCTTAGCTGCGGGAATAGGAAACATTCAGTACTTC.

This sequence joins TRBV18 and TRBJ2-2; no firm D call. V lost 5 bases, J lost 0 bases, and 7 bases lay in between. The length of the CDR3 is 14 residues. Per germline, CDR1 KGHSH and CDR2 LQKENI. Here the CDR3 DNA reads TGTGCCAGCTCAAGTATGGCGAACACCGGGGAGCTGTTTTTT. This translates into CASSSMANTGELFF.

The chain carries TRBV5-4 and TRBJ1-1; tentatively, D is TRBD1 (6 bases). The V gene lost 1 base and the J gene lost 2 bases, with 9 bases spanning the gap. From germline, CDR1 is SGHNT and CDR2 YYREEE (reference sequence). CDR3 size: 14 residues. The chain's CDR3 is CASSLPGGNTEAFF. DNA of the CDR3: TGTGCCAGCAGCTTGCCGGGGGGCAACACTGAAGCTTTCTTT.

This rearrangement joins TRBV14 to TRBJ1-3; no definite D call. CDR1 and CDR2 (germline): SGHDN, FVKESK. This CDR3 is built from 16 residues. V was shortened by 4 bases and J by 0 bases, with 13 bases between the two germline ends. CDR3 coding DNA: TGTGCCAGCAGCCCTGCTCGACGGAGCTCTGGAAACACCATATATTTT. It specifies CASSPARRSSGNTIYF.